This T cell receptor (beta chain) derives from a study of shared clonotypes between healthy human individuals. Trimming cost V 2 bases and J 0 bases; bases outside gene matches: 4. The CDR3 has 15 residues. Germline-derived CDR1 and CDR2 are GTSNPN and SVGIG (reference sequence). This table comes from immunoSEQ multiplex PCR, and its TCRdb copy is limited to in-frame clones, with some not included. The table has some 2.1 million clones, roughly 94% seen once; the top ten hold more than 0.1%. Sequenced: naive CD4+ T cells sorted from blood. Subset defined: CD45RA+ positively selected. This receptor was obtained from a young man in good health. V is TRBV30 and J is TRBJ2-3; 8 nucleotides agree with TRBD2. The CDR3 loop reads CAWSMSSGSTDTQYF. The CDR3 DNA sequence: TGTGCCTGGAGTATGTCTAGCGGGAGCACAGATACGCAGTATTTT.